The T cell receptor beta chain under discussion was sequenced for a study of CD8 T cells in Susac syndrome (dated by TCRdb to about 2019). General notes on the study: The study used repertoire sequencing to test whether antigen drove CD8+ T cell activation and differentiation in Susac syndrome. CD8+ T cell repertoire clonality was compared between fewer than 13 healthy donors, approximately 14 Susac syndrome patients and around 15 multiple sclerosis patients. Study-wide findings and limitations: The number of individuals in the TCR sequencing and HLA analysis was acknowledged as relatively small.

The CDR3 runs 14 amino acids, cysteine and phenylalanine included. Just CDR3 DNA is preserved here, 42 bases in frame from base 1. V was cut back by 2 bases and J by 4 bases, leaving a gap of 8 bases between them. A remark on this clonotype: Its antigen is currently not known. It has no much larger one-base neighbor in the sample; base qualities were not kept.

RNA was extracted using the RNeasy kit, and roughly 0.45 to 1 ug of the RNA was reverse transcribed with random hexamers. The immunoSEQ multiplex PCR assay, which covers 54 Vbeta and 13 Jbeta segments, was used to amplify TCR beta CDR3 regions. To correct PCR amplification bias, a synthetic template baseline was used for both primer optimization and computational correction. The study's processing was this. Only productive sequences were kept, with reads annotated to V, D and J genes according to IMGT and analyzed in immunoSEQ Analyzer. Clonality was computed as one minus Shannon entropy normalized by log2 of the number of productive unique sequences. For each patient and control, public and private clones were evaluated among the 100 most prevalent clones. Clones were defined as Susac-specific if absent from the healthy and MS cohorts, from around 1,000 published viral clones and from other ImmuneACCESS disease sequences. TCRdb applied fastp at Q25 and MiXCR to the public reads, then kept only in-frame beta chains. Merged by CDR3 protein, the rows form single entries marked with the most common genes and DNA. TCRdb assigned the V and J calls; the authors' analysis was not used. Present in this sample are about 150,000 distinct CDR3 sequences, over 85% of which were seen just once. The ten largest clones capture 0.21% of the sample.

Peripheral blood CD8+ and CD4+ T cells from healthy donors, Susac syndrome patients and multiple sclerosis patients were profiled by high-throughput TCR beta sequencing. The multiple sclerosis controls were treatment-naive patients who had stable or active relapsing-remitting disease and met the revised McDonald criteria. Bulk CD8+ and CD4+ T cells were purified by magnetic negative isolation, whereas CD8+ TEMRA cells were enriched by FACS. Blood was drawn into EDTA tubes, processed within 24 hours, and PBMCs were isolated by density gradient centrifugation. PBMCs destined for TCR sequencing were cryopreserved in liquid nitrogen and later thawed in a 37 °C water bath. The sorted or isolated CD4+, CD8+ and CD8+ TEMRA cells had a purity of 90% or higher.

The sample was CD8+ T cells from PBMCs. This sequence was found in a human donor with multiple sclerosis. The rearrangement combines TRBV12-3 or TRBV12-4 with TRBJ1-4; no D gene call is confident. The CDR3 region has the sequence CASSLTDYNEKLFF. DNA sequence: TGTGCCAGCAGTTTAACAGACTATAATGAAAAACTGTTTTTT.